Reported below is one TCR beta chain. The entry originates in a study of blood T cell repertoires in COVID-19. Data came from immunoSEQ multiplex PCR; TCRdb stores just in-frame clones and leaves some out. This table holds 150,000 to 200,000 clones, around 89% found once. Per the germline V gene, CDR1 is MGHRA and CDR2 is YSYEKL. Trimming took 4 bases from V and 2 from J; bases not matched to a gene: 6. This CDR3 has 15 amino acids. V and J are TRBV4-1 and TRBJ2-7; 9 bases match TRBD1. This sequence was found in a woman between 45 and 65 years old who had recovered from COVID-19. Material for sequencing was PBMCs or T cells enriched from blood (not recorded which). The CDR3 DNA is TGCGCCAGCAGCCCTACAGGGGGCGACACCTACGAGCAGTACTTC. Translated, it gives CASSPTGGDTYEQYF.